The following is a TCR beta chain sequence with its context. Its antigen remains unknown. The sample comes from a study of T cell responses to AZD1222 COVID-19 vaccine. Assay: immunoSEQ multiplex PCR; the TCRdb copy retains only in-frame clones and omits some. The table has some 150,000 clones, 85% to 95% seen once. Study results and limitations: CD4 TCRs linked to vaccination spanned spike, dominating at 160-218 and 743-854. The donor cohort was predominantly white British with a female majority, and clonal diversity may have been underestimated. At baseline, just 6 or 7 AZD1222 recipients tested seropositive. Epitopes outside B.1.351 and B.1.1.7 mutated regions reportedly drew nearly half of spike TCRs.

Germline CDR1 and CDR2: MNHEY and SVGEGT. Trimming left V 2 bases short and J 4 bases short, with 15 bases between. The CDR3 is 15 residues long. This TCR was sampled from an adult in good health. The chain is built from TRBV6-2 or TRBV6-3 and TRBJ2-7; D is uncertain. This sample comprised peripheral blood, obtained on day 0 of AZD1222 vaccination. DNA for the CDR3: TGTGCCAGCAGTTACGGTCTCCCCCTGGAATACGAGCAGTACTTC. Translation: CASSYGLPLEYEQYF.